These 16 T cell receptor beta chains were all obtained from the same sample, sequenced in a study of T-cell reconstitution after alpha-beta-depleted transplantation in children. Unique molecular identifiers were incorporated during preparation of the TCRbeta library. MiXCR, applied by TCRdb to the PCR reads, yields one record per CDR3 protein. The sample lists 250,000 to 300,000 distinct CDR3 sequences, around a tenth occurring once. The sequences come from PBMCs, collected before TCRalphabeta/CD19-depleted stem cell transplant. The receptors were sampled from a boy under two years old with acute myeloid leukemia, due to receive a stem cell transplant.

This clonotype was picked up many times. The genes are TRBV6-2 or TRBV6-3 and TRBJ1-5; D is uncertain. The CDR3 extends over 11 amino acids. Germline V gives CDR1 MNHEY, CDR2 SVGEGT. V was pared by 6 bases and J by 9 bases, with 9 bases between. The CDR3 sequence is CASRGIGPQHF. CDR3 bases: TGTGCCAGCAGGGGGATAGGGCCCCAGCATTTT.

This clonotype was detected ten times or more. V and J are TRBV7-8 and TRBJ2-3; 10 bases match TRBD1. J lost 3 bases, V lost 4 bases, and 7 bases had no gene match. The CDR3 contains 16 residues. CDR1 SGHVS and CDR2 FQNEAQ come from the germline V gene. The CDR3 loop is CASSSLTGGKTDTQYF. CDR3 in DNA: TGTGCCAGCAGCTCCCTGACAGGGGGCAAGACAGATACGCAGTATTTT.

This clonotype appeared many times. The chain joins TRBV11-2 to TRBJ2-1; D uncertain. The CDR3 is 13 amino acids. With 4 bases removed from V and 8 bases from J, the gap between germline ends came to 12 bases. Germline CDR1 and CDR2: SGHAT and FQNNGV. The CDR3 DNA sequence: TGTGCCAGCAGCTCTGGCCGGGCTGATGAGCAGTTCTTC. Its translation is CASSSGRADEQFF. The complete variable domain, with remaining parts taken from reference TRBV11-2 and TRBJ2-1, reads EAGVAQSPRYKIIEKRQSVAFWCNPISGHATLYWYQQILGQGPKLLIQFQNNGVVDDSQLPKDRFSAERLKGVDSTLKIQPAKLEDSAVYLCASSSGRADEQFFGPGTRLTVL.

V and J are TRBV5-4 and TRBJ1-2; unclear D gene. CDR1 is SGHNT, CDR2 YYREEE, per germline (reference sequence). The CDR3 loop spans 11 amino acids. Trimming removed 0 bases at V and 9 bases at J, with 6 bases between. The CDR3 DNA follows: TGTGCCAGCAGCTTGGCCGGCAGCTACACCTTC. Amino acids: CASSLAGSYTF. The full variable domain, rest sourced from reference TRBV5-4 and TRBJ1-2, is ETGVTQSPTHLIKTRGQQVTLRCSSQSGHNTVSWYQQALGQGPQFIFQYYREEENGRGNFPPRFSGLQFPNYSSELNVNALELDDSALYLCASSLAGSYTFGSGTRLTVV.

This clonotype was observed many times. This sequence joins TRBV24-1 and TRBJ2-5, with 8 nucleotides matching TRBD1. Trimming removed 3 bases from V and 5 bases from J; junction bases left unmatched: 4. The CDR3 has 14 amino acids. The germline V gene encodes CDR1 KGHDR and CDR2 SFDVKD. CDR3 sequence (DNA): TGTGCCACCAGTGATGCCCGGGACAGGGAGACCCAGTACTTC. Amino acid sequence: CATSDARDRETQYF.

The sample holds a few counts of this clonotype. The gene calls are TRBV24-1 and TRBJ2-1; 9 nucleotides agree with TRBD2. The trim removed 0 bases at V and 5 bases at J, leaving 13 bases unmatched. The CDR3 consists of 19 residues. CDR1 and CDR2 (germline): KGHDR, SFDVKD. In DNA, the CDR3 is TGTGCCACCAGTGATTTGGGAGGGCGGGAGGGCCGCGGGAACAATGAGCAGTTCTTC. Its protein is CATSDLGGREGRGNNEQFF.

This clonotype was detected many times. The chain is built from TRBV12-3 or TRBV12-4 and TRBJ2-5; possibly TRBD1 for D (6 bases). This CDR3 is 15 amino acids long. V lost 5 bases and J lost 2, with 15 bases in between. CDR3 amino acids: CASSPSRGAQETQYF. The DNA for the CDR3 is TGTGCCAGCAGTCCCTCCAGGGGCGCACAAGAGACCCAGTACTTC.

This clonotype was picked up many times. The V and J genes are TRBV20-1 and TRBJ2-7; D remains unclear. The V and J ends lost 6 bases and 2 bases respectively, with 8 bases between them. The CDR3 consists of 11 residues. Germline loops: CDR1 DFQATT, CDR2 SNEGSKA (reference sequence). The CDR3 coding sequence is TGCAGTGCCACCCTAACCTACGAGCAGTACTTC. This sequence encodes CSATLTYEQYF.

The CDR3 is CSAIGFQRGSTDTQYF. In nucleotides, the CDR3 is TGCAGTGCTATAGGGTTCCAGCGGGGTAGCACAGATACGCAGTATTTT. The V call is TRBV20-1, the J call TRBJ2-3, with 7 bases identical to TRBD2. Germline loops: CDR1 DFQATT, CDR2 SNEGSKA (reference sequence). The CDR3 has 16 residues. V shed 4 bases, J shed 0 bases, and the junction held 10 bases outside the gene matches.

This clonotype was seen at least ten times. This chain connects TRBV10-3 to TRBJ2-7; D might be TRBD1 or TRBD2, each matching 5 bases. Germline V gene data show CDR1 as ENHRY and CDR2 as SYGVKD. The CDR3 covers 13 residues. V lost 3 bases and J lost 3, with 9 bases in between. The DNA for the CDR3 is TGTGCCATCAGTGACGGGACCAACTACGAGCAGTACTTC. Protein: CAISDGTNYEQYF.

A note on this clonotype: Just one base apart from a much larger clone, this may be a read error. CDR3 sequence: CASSLEGFSDTQYF. The CDR3 nucleotides read TGCGCCAGCAGCTTGGAAGGGTTTTCAGATACGCAGTATTTT. The rearrangement links TRBV5-1 to TRBJ2-3; D not certain. Trimming stripped 0 bases from V and 4 bases from J, with 9 bases between. Per the germline V gene, CDR1 is SGHRS and CDR2 is YFSETQ. The CDR3 covers 14 residues. Full variable domain (missing parts from reference TRBV5-1 and TRBJ2-3): KAGVTQTPRYLIKTRGQQVTLSCSPISGHRSVSWYQQTPGQGLQFLFEYFSETQRNKGNFPGRFSGRQFSNSRSEMNVSTLELGDSALYLCASSLEGFSDTQYFGPGTRLTVL.

The chain is built from TRBV28 and TRBJ2-5; 8 bases line up with TRBD2. The trim removed 4 bases at V and 1 base at J, leaving 5 bases unmatched. The CDR3 covers 15 residues. Germline values: CDR1 MDHEN, CDR2 SYDVKM. DNA for the CDR3: TGTGCCAGCAGTTCTGACGGGGGGGCCCAAGAGACCCAGTACTTC. Residues: CASSSDGGAQETQYF.

This clonotype has ten or more counts. The chain joins TRBV4-2 to TRBJ2-5; 9 positions match TRBD2. Germline CDR1 reads LGHNA; CDR2 reads YNFKEQ. With 0 bases clipped from V and 5 bases from J, the junction kept 7 bases outside the gene matches. This CDR3 has 16 residues. CDR3 nucleotides: TGTGCCAGCAGCCAAGAACCCGGGACTAGCATTGAGACCCAGTACTTC. Its protein is CASSQEPGTSIETQYF.

This clonotype appeared many times. The V call is TRBV7-2, the J call TRBJ2-3, with a possible D match to TRBD2 (5 bases). The CDR3 is 17 residues long. V was clipped by 2 bases and J by 0 bases, with 15 bases between them. Germline loops: CDR1 SGHTA, CDR2 FQGNSA. The CDR3 spells CASSLWSSGASTDTQYF. The CDR3 DNA follows: TGTGCCAGCAGCTTATGGTCCAGCGGAGCCAGCACAGATACGCAGTATTTT.

This clonotype was counted at least ten times. The V gene is TRBV20-1, the J gene TRBJ2-5; possibly TRBD1 for D (5 bases). The CDR3 spans 13 residues. Looked up from germline, CDR1 is DFQATT and CDR2 is SNEGSKA (reference sequence). V gave up 2 bases and J gave up 1 base, with 8 bases separating them. The CDR3 is CSARLGLQETQYF. The CDR3 region has the DNA TGCAGTGCTAGATTGGGGCTCCAAGAGACCCAGTACTTC.

The genes are TRBV18 and TRBJ2-3; 9 bases are shared with TRBD2. The CDR3 loop spans 15 amino acids. V was clipped by 8 bases and J by 4 bases; unmatched bases: 10. Germline V gives CDR1 KGHSH, CDR2 LQKENI. CDR3: CASLGTSRNADTQYF. In nucleotides, the CDR3 is TGTGCCAGCCTCGGGACTAGCCGTAACGCAGATACGCAGTATTTT.